This T cell receptor (beta chain) was identified during a study of blood T cell repertoires in COVID-19. Only in-frame clones appear in the TCRdb table, and some are missing; sequencing was by immunoSEQ multiplex PCR. The table lists roughly 150,000 clones, about 83% of them singletons. The CDR3 spans 13 residues. Looked up from germline, CDR1 is ENHRY and CDR2 is SYGVKD. The V end lost 11 bases, the J end lost 0 bases, and 10 bases lay between the germline ends. The TCR sequence derives from a man between 60 and 70 years old with acute or convalescent COVID-19. The sample taken for sequencing was peripheral blood. V is TRBV10-3 and J is TRBJ2-2, with unresolved D. CDR3 amino acids: CACGETNTGELFF. Written as DNA, the CDR3 is TGTGCCTGCGGAGAGACGAACACCGGGGAGCTGTTTTTT.